Below are 23 T cell receptor beta chains sequenced from a single sample in a study of blood T cell repertoires in COVID-19. Repertoires were generated with immunoSEQ multiplex PCR, while TCRdb's copy carries only in-frame clones and drops some. The table includes roughly 400,000 clones, around nine tenths detected once. Sequencing was done on a sample of PBMCs or T cells enriched from blood (not recorded which). These receptors originate from a woman aged 18 to 35 who had been exposed to COVID-19.

V is TRBV25-1 and J is TRBJ1-3; a weak D match, TRBD1 (5 bases). The CDR3 is 15 amino acids. Germline-derived CDR1 and CDR2 are MGHDK and SYGVNS. Trimming removed 4 bases at V and 1 base at J, with 11 bases between. CDR3 in DNA: TGTGCCAGCAGTGCCCAGGGAGGGTCTGGAAACACCATATATTTT. Its translation: CASSAQGGSGNTIYF.

This clone was counted once. V and J are TRBV2 and TRBJ2-2; 9 nucleotides align to TRBD1. Germline CDR1 is SNHLY and CDR2 is FYNNEI. The CDR3 runs to 16 residues. V lost 6 bases and J lost 5; bases outside the gene matches: 10. The CDR3 DNA reads TGTGCCAGCAGGGCTAACAGGGGGCAGACGACCGGGGAGCTGTTTTTT. This translates into CASRANRGQTTGELFF.

For this clone: The sample contains more than one DNA sequence encoding this CDR3. The chain combines TRBV3-1 (or the pseudogene TRBV3-2) with TRBJ1-1; possible D gene TRBD1, 6 bases. Germline assignment: CDR1 LGHDT and CDR2 YNNKEL (reference sequence). The V end lost 4 bases, the J end lost 1 base, and 7 bases lay between the germline ends. This CDR3 is 13 amino acids long. CDR3 coding DNA: TGTGCCAGCAGCCGGACAGAGAACACTGAAGCTTTCTTT. Residues: CASSRTENTEAFF.

J is TRBJ1-5 and V is TRBV28; TRBD1 agrees at 7 bases. Per germline, CDR1 MDHEN and CDR2 SYDVKM. This CDR3 spans 17 amino acids. Trimming cost V 8 bases and J 2 bases; bases outside gene matches: 15. The CDR3 sequence: CASRPTAGTAGNQPQHF. Written as DNA, the CDR3 is TGTGCCAGCCGCCCGACGGCCGGGACAGCTGGCAATCAGCCCCAGCATTTT.

The chain combines TRBV10-2 with TRBJ2-7; 7 bases align to TRBD2. CDR1 and CDR2 from the germline V gene are WSHSY and SAAADI. Germline trimming cut 7 bases from V and 6 bases from J; bases unmatched to any gene: 15. CDR3 length equals 15 residues. The CDR3 nucleotides are TGCGCCAGCATCGAAAATTATGGCATAGCGGGCGAGCAGTACTTC. Translated: CASIENYGIAGEQYF.

V is TRBV28 and J is TRBJ1-1; no clear D gene. The germline V gene has CDR1 MDHEN and CDR2 SYDVKM. Trimming stripped 5 bases from V and 5 bases from J, with 12 bases between. The CDR3 covers 13 residues. DNA for the CDR3: TGTGCCAGCAGTCAGACGACGGAGACTGAAGCTTTCTTT. Its translation is CASSQTTETEAFF. The full variable domain, completed using reference TRBV28 and TRBJ1-1, is DVKVTQSSRYLVKRTGEKVFLECVQDMDHENMFWYRQDPGLGLRLIYFSYDVKMKEKGDIPEGYSVSREKKERFSLILESASTNQTSMYLCASSQTTETEAFFGQGTRLTVV.

This clone was detected a few times. For the CDR3, the DNA is TGTGCCAGCAGTTTCGAACAGGACACAGATACGCAGTATTTT. Translation: CASSFEQDTDTQYF. V and J are TRBV28 and TRBJ2-3, with TRBD1 as a possible D gene (5 bases). CDR1 and CDR2 (germline): MDHEN, SYDVKM. V lost 3 bases and J 2 bases, leaving 9 bases between the germline ends. The CDR3 is made up of 14 amino acids.

Remarks on this clone: At the DNA level, this CDR3 is encoded by other sequences in the same sample as well. The chain joins TRBV12-3 or TRBV12-4 to TRBJ1-5; D not resolved. The CDR3 is made up of 13 amino acids. V lost 1 base and J 4 bases, leaving 5 bases between the germline ends. For the CDR3, the DNA is TGTGCCAGCAGTTTAGAGCGGAATCAGCCCCAGCATTTT. It codes for CASSLERNQPQHF.

The V gene is TRBV15, the J gene TRBJ2-6, with 14 bases that match TRBD2. V trimming: 1 base; J trimming: 0 bases; junction bases outside the gene matches: 5. The V gene's germline CDR1 is LNHNV and CDR2 YYDKDF (reference sequence). This CDR3 has 20 residues. CDR3 sequence: CATSRGGLAGVGSGANVLTF. The CDR3 region has the DNA TGTGCCACCAGCAGAGGGGGACTAGCGGGAGTTGGCTCTGGGGCCAACGTCCTGACTTTC.

This rearrangement joins TRBV2 to TRBJ1-3; 8 bases line up with TRBD1. Trimming took 6 bases from V and 4 from J; bases not matched to a gene: 5. The CDR3 is 14 amino acids. CDR1 is SNHLY and CDR2 is FYNNEI in the germline V gene. CDR3 protein: CASSETGAGNTIYF. CDR3 sequence (DNA): TGTGCCAGCAGCGAGACAGGGGCAGGAAACACCATATATTTT.

J is TRBJ2-3 and V is TRBV9; D is uncertain. Germline CDR1 reads SGDLS; CDR2 reads YYNGEE. V lost 4 bases to trimming and J lost 2 bases, with 11 bases between them. The CDR3 consists of 14 residues. DNA of the CDR3: TGTGCCAGCAGCCCCACTGAACTCACAGATACGCAGTATTTT. As protein: CASSPTELTDTQYF.

The rearrangement uses TRBV19 and TRBJ2-7; D unclear. CDR1 and CDR2 from the germline V gene are LNHDA and SQIVND (reference sequence). The V and J ends lost 4 bases and 7 bases respectively, with 14 bases between them. CDR3 length: 13 amino acids. This CDR3 is CASSTERSWEQYF. CDR3 bases: TGTGCCAGTAGTACAGAACGGTCCTGGGAGCAGTACTTC.

About this clone itself: Mismatch with germline at one junction end may stem from a read error. V and J are TRBV18 and TRBJ2-1; TRBD1 matches at 7 bases. This CDR3 comprises 15 residues. From germline, CDR1 is KGHSH and CDR2 LQKENI. The chain's CDR3 is CASSAPTGDRDEQFF. CDR3 coding DNA: TGTGCCAGCTCAGCACCTACAGGGGATCGGGATGAGCAGTTCTTC.

This chain joins TRBV4-3 and TRBJ1-2, with D possibly TRBD1 on 5 matching bases. The CDR3 extends over 16 amino acids. The ends were cut back, 0 bases at V and 3 bases at J, with 14 bases in the middle. Germline CDR1 is LGHNA and CDR2 is YSLEER. The CDR3 loop reads CASSQDGGARDYGYTF. The CDR3 DNA reads as TGCGCCAGCAGCCAAGATGGCGGGGCGAGGGACTATGGCTACACCTTC.

This clone showed up many times. This chain uses TRBV7-9 with TRBJ2-7, with 11 nucleotides matching TRBD2. The germline CDR1 and CDR2 sequences are SEHNR and FQNEAQ (reference sequence). After removal of 5 bases from V and 3 bases from J, the junction contained 15 bases not matched to a gene. The CDR3 runs to 18 residues. In DNA, the CDR3 is TGTGCCAGCAGCCACGGGGCTAGCGGGAGGCAAAGGTTCTACGAGCAGTACTTC. Translation: CASSHGASGRQRFYEQYF.

This chain links TRBV6-1 with TRBJ2-5; TRBD1 aligns across 9 bases. The CDR3 has 16 amino acids. CDR1 and CDR2 (germline): MNHNS, SASEGT. The V gene end was trimmed by 4 bases and the J gene end by 5 bases; junction bases not matched to a gene: 11. The CDR3 DNA reads TGTGCCAGCAGTGTTCGTACCGGGACAGGGTGGGAGACCCAGTACTTC. Translating it yields CASSVRTGTGWETQYF.

This chain joins TRBV6-5 and TRBJ1-4; D gene unclear. V lost 8 bases and J lost 4, with 11 bases in between. The CDR3 totals 13 residues. Looked up from germline, CDR1 is MNHEY and CDR2 is SVGAGI. CDR3 bases: TGTGCCAGCGCTGGCCAACGTAATGAAAAACTGTTTTTT. As protein: CASAGQRNEKLFF.

The gene calls are TRBV10-3 and TRBJ1-2, with 11 bases aligning to TRBD1. With 0 bases clipped from V and 7 bases from J, the junction kept 7 bases outside the gene matches. The CDR3 is 16 amino acids. Germline-derived CDR1 and CDR2 are ENHRY and SYGVKD. CDR3 bases: TGTGCCATCAGTGAGTCCCTGGGACAGGGGGAAGTTGGCTACACCTTC. This codes for CAISESLGQGEVGYTF.

The chain has TRBV29-1 and TRBJ1-3, with D hard to call. The CDR3 loop spans 13 amino acids. Germline V gives CDR1 SQVTM, CDR2 ANQGSEA. Trimming removed 3 bases at V and 1 base at J, with 7 bases between. The CDR3, as DNA: TGCAGCGTTGAGCCGGGGTCTGGAAACACCATATATTTT. Its translation is CSVEPGSGNTIYF.

In its sample, this clone was seen once. J is TRBJ2-3 and V is TRBV11-3; 8 bases are a match to TRBD2. With V trimmed by 3 bases and J by 1 base, 3 bases remained unmatched. This CDR3 has 15 amino acids. Per germline, CDR1 SGHNT and CDR2 YENEEA. The CDR3 loop is CASSLGLVGTDTQYF. The DNA for the CDR3 is TGTGCCAGCAGCTTGGGACTAGTGGGCACAGATACGCAGTATTTT.

The CDR3 DNA reads as TGTGCCAGCAACGGGGGGACCACAGATACGCAGTATTTT. It is translated as CASNGGTTDTQYF. The chain combines TRBV6-5 with TRBJ2-3; 7 nucleotides agree with TRBD2. CDR1 is MNHEY, CDR2 SVGAGI, per germline. With 7 bases clipped from V and 2 bases from J, the junction kept 3 bases outside the gene matches. The CDR3 runs to 13 residues.

The chain joins TRBV19 to TRBJ2-7; tentative D call: TRBD2 (5 bases). CDR1 LNHDA and CDR2 SQIVND come from the germline V gene (reference sequence). The CDR3 totals 17 residues. Trimming shortened V by 4 bases and J by 3 bases, and 22 bases separated the two germline ends. The CDR3 region is CASSSSENDYDLYEQYF. The DNA for the CDR3 is TGTGCCAGTAGTAGCTCAGAGAATGACTACGATCTCTACGAGCAGTACTTC.

The chain has TRBV11-2 and TRBJ1-2, with 8 bases fitting TRBD1. CDR1 SGHAT and CDR2 FQNNGV come from the germline V gene. The CDR3 covers 13 residues. The V gene end was trimmed by 0 bases and the J gene end by 8 bases; junction bases not matched to a gene: 2. CDR3 nucleotides: TGTGCCAGCAGCTTAGACAGGGGGCTAGGCTACACCTTC. Its protein is CASSLDRGLGYTF.